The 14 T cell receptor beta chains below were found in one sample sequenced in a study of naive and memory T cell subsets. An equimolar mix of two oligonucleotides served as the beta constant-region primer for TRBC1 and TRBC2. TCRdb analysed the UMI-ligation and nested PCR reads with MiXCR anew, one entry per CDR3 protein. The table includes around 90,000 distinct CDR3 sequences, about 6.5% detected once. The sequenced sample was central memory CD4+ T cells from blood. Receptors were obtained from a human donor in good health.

This CDR3 reads CSARGHSSANTGELFF. In nucleotides, the CDR3 is TGCAGTGCTAGGGGGCATTCTAGCGCGAACACCGGGGAGCTGTTTTTT. The chain combines TRBV20-1 with TRBJ2-2; maybe TRBD2 (6 bases). The V gene lost 3 bases and the J gene lost 0 bases, with 14 bases spanning the gap. CDR3 length: 16 residues. Per germline, CDR1 DFQATT and CDR2 SNEGSKA (reference sequence).

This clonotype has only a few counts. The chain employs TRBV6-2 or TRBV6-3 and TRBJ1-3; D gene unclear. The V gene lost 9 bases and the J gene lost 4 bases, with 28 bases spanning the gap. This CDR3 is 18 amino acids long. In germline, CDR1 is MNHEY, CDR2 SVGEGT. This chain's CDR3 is CASRLGKTTRSLGNTIYF. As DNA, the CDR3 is TGTGCCAGTAGATTGGGGAAGACGACGCGTTCCCTGGGAAACACCATATATTTT.

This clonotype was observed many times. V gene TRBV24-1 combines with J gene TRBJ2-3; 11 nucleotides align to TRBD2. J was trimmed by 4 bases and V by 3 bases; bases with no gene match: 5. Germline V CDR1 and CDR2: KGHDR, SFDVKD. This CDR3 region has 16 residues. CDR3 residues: CATSDPRLAGSDTQYF. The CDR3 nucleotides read TGTGCCACCAGTGATCCTAGACTAGCGGGGTCAGATACGCAGTATTTT.

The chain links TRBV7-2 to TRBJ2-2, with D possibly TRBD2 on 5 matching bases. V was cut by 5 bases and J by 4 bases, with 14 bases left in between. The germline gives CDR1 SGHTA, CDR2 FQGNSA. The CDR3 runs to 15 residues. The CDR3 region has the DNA TGTGCCAGCAGCCGAGGGCTTCCGGGCACCGGGGAGCTGTTTTTT. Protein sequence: CASSRGLPGTGELFF. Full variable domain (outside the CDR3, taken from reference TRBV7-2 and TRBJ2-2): GAGVSQSPSNKVTEKGKDVELRCDPISGHTALYWYRQSLGQGLEFLIYFQGNSAPDKSGLPSDRFSAERTGGSVSTLTIQRTQQEDSAVYLCASSRGLPGTGELFFGEGSRLTVL.

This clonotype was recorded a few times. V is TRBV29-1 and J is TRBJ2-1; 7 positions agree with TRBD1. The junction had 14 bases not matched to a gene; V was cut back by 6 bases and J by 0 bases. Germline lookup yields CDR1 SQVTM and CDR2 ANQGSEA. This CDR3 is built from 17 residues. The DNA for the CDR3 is TGCAGCGTCGTGTACCGGGACAGACGGTTCTCCTACAATGAGCAGTTCTTC. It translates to CSVVYRDRRFSYNEQFF.

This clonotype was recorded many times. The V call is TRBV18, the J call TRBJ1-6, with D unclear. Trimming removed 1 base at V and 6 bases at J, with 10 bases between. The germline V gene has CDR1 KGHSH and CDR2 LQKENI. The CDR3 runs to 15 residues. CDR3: CASSPREQPNSPLHF. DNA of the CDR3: TGTGCCAGCTCACCACGGGAGCAGCCTAATTCACCCCTCCACTTT.

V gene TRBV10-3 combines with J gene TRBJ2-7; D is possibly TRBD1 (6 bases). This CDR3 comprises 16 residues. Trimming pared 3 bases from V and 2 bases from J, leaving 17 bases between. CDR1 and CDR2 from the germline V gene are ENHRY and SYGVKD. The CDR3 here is CAISDIGQSLTYEQYF. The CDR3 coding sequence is TGTGCCATCAGTGATATCGGACAGTCTTTGACCTACGAGCAGTACTTC.

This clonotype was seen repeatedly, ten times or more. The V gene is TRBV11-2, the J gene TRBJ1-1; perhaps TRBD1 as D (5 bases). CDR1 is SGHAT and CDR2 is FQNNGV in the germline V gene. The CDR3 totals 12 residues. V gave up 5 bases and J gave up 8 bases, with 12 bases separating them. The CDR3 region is CASSAMEGEAFF. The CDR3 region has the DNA TGTGCCAGCAGCGCCATGGAGGGGGAAGCTTTCTTT.

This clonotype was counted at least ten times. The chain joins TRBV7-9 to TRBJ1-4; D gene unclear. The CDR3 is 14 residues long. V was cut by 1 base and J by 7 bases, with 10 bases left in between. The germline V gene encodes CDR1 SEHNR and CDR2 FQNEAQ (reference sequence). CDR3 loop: CASSLGRGVEKLFF. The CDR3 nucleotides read TGTGCCAGCAGCTTAGGGCGCGGGGTTGAAAAACTGTTTTTT. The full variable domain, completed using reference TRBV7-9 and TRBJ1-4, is DTGVSQNPRHKITKRGQNVTFRCDPISEHNRLYWYRQTLGQGPEFLTYFQNEAQLEKSRLLSDRFSAERPKGSFSTLEIQRTEQGDSAMYLCASSLGRGVEKLFFGSGTQLSVL.

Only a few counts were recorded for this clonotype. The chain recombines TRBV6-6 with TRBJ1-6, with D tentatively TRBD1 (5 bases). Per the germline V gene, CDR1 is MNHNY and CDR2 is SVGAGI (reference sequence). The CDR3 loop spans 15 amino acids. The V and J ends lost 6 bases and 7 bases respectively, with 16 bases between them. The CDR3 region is CASRGTGRWNSPLHF. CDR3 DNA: TGTGCCAGCAGGGGGACGGGCAGGTGGAATTCACCCCTCCACTTT.

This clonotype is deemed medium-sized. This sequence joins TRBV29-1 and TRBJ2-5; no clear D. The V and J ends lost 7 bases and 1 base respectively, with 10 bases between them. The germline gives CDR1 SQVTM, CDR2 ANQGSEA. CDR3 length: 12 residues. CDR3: CSGRVAQETQYF. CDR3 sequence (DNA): TGCAGCGGTCGGGTTGCCCAAGAGACCCAGTACTTC.

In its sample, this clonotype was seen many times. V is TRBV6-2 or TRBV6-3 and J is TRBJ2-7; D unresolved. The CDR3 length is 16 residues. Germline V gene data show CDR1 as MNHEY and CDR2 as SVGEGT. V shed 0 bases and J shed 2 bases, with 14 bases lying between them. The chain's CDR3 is CASSYSNRQLTYEQYF. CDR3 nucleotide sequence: TGTGCCAGCAGTTACTCGAATCGGCAGCTGACCTACGAGCAGTACTTC.

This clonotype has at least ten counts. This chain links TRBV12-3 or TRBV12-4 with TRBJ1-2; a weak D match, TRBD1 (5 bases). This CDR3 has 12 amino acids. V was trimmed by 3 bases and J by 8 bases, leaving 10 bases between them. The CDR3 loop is CASSLAQGGYTF. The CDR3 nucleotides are TGTGCCAGCAGTTTGGCTCAGGGAGGCTACACCTTC.

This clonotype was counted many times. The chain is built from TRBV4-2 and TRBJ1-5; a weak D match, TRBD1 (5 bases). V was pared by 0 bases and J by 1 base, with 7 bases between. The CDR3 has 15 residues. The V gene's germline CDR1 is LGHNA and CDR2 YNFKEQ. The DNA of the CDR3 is TGTGCCAGCAGCCAAGACGGGGGAAGCAATCAGCCCCAGCATTTT. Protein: CASSQDGGSNQPQHF.